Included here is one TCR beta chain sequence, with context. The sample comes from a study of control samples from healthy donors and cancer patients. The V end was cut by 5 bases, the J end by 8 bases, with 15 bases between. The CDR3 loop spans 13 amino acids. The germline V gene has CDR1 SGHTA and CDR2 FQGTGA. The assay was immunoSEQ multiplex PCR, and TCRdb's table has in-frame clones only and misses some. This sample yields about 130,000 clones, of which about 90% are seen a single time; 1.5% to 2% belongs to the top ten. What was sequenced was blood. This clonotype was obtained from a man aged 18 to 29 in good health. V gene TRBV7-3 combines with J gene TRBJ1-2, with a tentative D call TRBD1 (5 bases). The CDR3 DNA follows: TGTGCCAGCAGCGGACCGGGACTAGGAGGCTACACCTTC. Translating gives CASSGPGLGGYTF.